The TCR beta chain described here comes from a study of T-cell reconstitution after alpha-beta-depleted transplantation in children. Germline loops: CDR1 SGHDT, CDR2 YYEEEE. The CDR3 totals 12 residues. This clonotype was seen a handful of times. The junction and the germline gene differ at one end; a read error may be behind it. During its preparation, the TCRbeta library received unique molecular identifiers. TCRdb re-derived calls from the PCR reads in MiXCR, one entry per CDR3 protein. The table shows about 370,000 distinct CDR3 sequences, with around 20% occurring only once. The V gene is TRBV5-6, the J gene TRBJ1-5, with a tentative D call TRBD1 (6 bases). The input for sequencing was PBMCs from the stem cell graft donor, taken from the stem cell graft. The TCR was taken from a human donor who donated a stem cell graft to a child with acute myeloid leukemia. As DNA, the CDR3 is TGTGCCAGCAGCTTGGGTCCAGGGAGGGGGACTTTT. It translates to CASSLGPGRGTF.